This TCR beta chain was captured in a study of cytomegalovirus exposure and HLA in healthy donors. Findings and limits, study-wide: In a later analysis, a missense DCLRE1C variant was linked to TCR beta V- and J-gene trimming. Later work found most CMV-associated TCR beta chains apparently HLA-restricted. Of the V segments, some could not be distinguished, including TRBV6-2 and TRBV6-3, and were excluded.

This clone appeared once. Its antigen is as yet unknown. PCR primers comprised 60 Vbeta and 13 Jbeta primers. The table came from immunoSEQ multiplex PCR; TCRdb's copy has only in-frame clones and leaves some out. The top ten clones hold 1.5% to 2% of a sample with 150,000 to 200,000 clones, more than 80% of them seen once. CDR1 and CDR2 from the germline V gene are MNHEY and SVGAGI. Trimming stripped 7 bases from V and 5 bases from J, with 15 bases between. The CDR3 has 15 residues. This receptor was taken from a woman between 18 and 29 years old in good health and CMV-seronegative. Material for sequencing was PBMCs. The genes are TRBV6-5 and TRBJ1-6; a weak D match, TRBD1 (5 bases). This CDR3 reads CASTPNRPDNSPLHF. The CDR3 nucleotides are TGTGCCAGCACCCCTAACAGGCCCGATAATTCACCCCTCCACTTT.